This entry features one T cell receptor beta chain sequence. The data originate from a study of blood T cell repertoires in COVID-19. Here immunoSEQ multiplex PCR was the method, and the copy in TCRdb shows in-frame clones only, minus some. The table records fewer than 200,000 clones, around 93% of them present only once. Germline CDR1 is MNHEY and CDR2 is SVGAGI. The ends were cut back, 2 bases at V and 4 bases at J, with 8 bases in the middle. The CDR3 has 13 residues. The material sequenced was peripheral blood. This chain links TRBV6-5 with TRBJ1-2; D is uncertain. The TCR originated in a man younger than 45 with COVID-19, enrolled during active disease. The CDR3 protein is CASSYVAGYGYTF. CDR3 nucleotides: TGTGCCAGCAGTTACGTCGCAGGCTATGGCTACACCTTC.